This T cell receptor beta chain emerged from a study of T-cell memory formation after mild COVID-19. In its sample, this clonotype was seen many times. Its antigen is not identified. General study findings and limits: Some SARS-CoV-2-responding clones were already detected in memory before infection. Among clones contracting day 15 to 85, CD4/CD8 was balanced, whereas later expanders leaned CD4+. Shrinking CD4+ clones resided mostly in CM and EM, and CD8+ ones in EMRA.

V shed 1 base and J 11 bases; nucleotides not matched to a gene: 7. CDR3 length: 14 amino acids. Germline V CDR1 and CDR2: SGHRS, YFSETQ. Libraries for TCRalpha and TCRbeta carried sample barcodes and unique molecular identifiers via 5'RACE. Each CDR3 protein gets one entry after TCRdb re-called the 5' RACE reads with MiXCR. The sample contains about 290,000 distinct CDR3 sequences, less than 20% of which appear only once. V is TRBV5-1 and J is TRBJ2-1; 9 bases are a match to TRBD2. This clonotype was sampled from a man younger than 30 who had mild COVID-19 (a few samples of this study predate the infection). Cell type and time point are not known. Material: PBMCs or a T cell subset sorted from them (not recorded which). CDR3 loop: CASSLTASGAQQFF. Written as DNA, the CDR3 is TGCGCCAGCAGCTTGACGGCTAGCGGGGCCCAGCAGTTCTTC. Looking up the rest from reference TRBV5-1 and TRBJ2-1 gives the full variable domain: KAGVTQTPRYLIKTRGQQVTLSCSPISGHRSVSWYQQTPGQGLQFLFEYFSETQRNKGNFPGRFSGRQFSNSRSEMNVSTLELGDSALYLCASSLTASGAQQFFGPGTRLTVL.